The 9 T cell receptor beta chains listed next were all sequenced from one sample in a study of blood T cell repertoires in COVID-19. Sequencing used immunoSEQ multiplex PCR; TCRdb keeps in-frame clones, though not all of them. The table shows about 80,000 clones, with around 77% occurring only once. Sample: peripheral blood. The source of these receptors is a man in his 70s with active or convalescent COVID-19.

CDR3 sequence (DNA): TGTGCCAGCAGCTCAGGGCAGGTTGCCTACGAGCAGTACTTC. Encoded protein: CASSSGQVAYEQYF. The chain recombines TRBV11-2 with TRBJ2-7, with TRBD1 as a possible D gene (5 bases). The V and J ends lost 4 bases and 2 bases respectively, with 12 bases between them. CDR1 and CDR2 (germline): SGHAT, FQNNGV. The CDR3 contains 14 residues.

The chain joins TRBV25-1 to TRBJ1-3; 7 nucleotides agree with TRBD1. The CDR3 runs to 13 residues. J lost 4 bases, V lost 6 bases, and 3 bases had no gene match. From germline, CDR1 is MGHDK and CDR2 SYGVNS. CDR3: CASRQGQGNTIYF. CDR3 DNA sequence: TGTGCCAGCAGGCAGGGACAGGGAAACACCATATATTTT.

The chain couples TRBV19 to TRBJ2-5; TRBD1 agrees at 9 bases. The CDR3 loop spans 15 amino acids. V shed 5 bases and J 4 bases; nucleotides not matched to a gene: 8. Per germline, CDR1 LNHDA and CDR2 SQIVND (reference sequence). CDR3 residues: CASSVSQGAGETQYF. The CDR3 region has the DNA TGTGCCAGTAGTGTTTCACAGGGGGCAGGAGAGACCCAGTACTTC.

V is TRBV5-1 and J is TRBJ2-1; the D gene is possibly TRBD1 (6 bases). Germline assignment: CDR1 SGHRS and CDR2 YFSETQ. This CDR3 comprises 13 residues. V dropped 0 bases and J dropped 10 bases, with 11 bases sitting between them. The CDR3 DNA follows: TGCGCCAGCAGCTTGGCACAGGGTGCGGAGCAGTTCTTC. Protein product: CASSLAQGAEQFF.

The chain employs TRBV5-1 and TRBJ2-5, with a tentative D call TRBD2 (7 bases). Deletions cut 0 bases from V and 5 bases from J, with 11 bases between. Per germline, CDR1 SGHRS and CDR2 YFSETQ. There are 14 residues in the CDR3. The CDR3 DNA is TGCGCCAGCAGCTTGGCTGGGGGGGCCGAGACCCAGTACTTC. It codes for CASSLAGGAETQYF.

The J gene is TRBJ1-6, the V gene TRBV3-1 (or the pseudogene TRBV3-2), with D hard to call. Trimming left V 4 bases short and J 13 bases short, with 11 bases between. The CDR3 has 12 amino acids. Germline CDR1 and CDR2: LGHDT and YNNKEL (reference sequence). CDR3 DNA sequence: TGTGCCAGCAGCCGCCTGACTGACCCCCTCCACTTT. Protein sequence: CASSRLTDPLHF.

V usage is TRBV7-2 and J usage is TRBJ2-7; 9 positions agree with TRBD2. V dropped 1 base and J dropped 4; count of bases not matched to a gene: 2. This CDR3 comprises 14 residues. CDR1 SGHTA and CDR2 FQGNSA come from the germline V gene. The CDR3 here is CASSLVAGDYEQYF. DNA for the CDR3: TGTGCCAGCAGCTTAGTAGCGGGGGATTACGAGCAGTACTTC.

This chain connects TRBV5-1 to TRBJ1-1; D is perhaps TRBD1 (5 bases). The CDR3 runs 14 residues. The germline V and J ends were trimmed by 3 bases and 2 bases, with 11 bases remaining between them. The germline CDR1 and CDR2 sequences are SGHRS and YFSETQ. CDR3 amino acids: CASSWDTGNTEAFF. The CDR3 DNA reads TGCGCCAGCAGCTGGGATACAGGAAACACTGAAGCTTTCTTT.

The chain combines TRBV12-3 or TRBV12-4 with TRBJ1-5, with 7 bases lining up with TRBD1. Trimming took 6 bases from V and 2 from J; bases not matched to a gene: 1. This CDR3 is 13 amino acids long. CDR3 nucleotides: TGTGCCAGCAGAGACAGGGGCAATCAGCCCCAGCATTTT. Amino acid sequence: CASRDRGNQPQHF.